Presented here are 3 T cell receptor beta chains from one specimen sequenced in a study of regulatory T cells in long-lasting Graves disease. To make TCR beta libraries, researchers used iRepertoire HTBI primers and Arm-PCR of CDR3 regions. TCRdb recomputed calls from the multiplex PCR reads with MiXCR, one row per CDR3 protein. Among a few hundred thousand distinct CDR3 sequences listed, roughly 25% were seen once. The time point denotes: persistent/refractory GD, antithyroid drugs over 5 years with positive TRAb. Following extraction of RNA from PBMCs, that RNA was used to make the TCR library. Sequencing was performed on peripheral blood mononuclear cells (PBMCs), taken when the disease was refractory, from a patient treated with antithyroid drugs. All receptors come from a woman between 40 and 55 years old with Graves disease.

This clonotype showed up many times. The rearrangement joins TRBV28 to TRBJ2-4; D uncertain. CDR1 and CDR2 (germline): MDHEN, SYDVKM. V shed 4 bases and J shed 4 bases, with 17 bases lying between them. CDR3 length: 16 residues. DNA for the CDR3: TGTGCCAGCAGTTCGCCCGGACCAAAAGGGAAAAACATTCAGTACTTC. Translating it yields CASSSPGPKGKNIQYF.

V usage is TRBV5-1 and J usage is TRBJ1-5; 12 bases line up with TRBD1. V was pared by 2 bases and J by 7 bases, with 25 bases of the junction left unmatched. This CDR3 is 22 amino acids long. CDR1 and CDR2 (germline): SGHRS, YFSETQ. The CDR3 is CASSLARGKRDRGPLDGQPQHF. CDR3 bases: TGCGCCAGCAGCTTAGCTCGCGGCAAACGGGACAGGGGGCCGTTAGACGGCCAGCCCCAGCATTTT. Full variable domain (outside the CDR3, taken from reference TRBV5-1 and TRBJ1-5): KAGVTQTPRYLIKTRGQQVTLSCSPISGHRSVSWYQQTPGQGLQFLFEYFSETQRNKGNFPGRFSGRQFSNSRSEMNVSTLELGDSALYLCASSLARGKRDRGPLDGQPQHFGDGTRLSIL.

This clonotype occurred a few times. CDR3 residues: CASIRAVEQYF. CDR3 nucleotide sequence: TGTGCCAGCATACGGGCGGTAGAGCAGTACTTC. The V gene is TRBV11-3, the J gene TRBJ2-7; D gene ambiguous. Germline assignment: CDR1 SGHNT and CDR2 YENEEA. The CDR3 runs 11 residues. Between the trimmed V and J ends, which lost 7 bases and 7 bases, there was a span of 11 bases.